The sequence of this T cell receptor beta chain was determined in a study of monozygotic twins with inflammatory bowel disease. Broader study findings: Treatment differences in immunosuppression may have added variability to the repertoires of patients. For IBD patients, clonotypes shared with others were fewer than for healthy twins, especially with disease activity.

This CDR3 is 15 amino acids long. Looked up from germline, CDR1 is LGHNT and CDR2 is FRNRAP. A word on this clonotype: As yet, its antigen is unknown.

T cells were not sorted, and total RNA was isolated straight from whole blood. TCRdb re-called the 5' RACE reads and catalogs CDR3 proteins one per entry, DNA excluded. Its table records over 100,000 distinct CDR3 sequences. The sequence came from a human donor with ulcerative colitis or Crohn's disease, or a healthy co-twin of an affected twin (not recorded which). Input material: blood. The genes are TRBV12-5 and TRBJ2-1; TCRdb's assignment of TRBD1 cannot be checked, as there is no DNA. This CDR3 is CASGQLRGPYNEQFF. The full variable domain, with the rest looked up from reference TRBV12-5 and TRBJ2-1, is DARVTQTPRHKVTEMGQEVTMRCQPILGHNTVFWYRQTMMQGLELLAYFRNRAPLDDSGMPKDRFSAEMPDATLATLKIQPSEPRDSAVYFCASGQLRGPYNEQFFGPGTRLTVL.